These 20 T cell receptor beta chains were sequenced from one sample in a study of shared clonotypes between healthy human individuals. Terminally differentiated effector memory CD45RA+ cells were left out of the naive CD8 fraction, which was CD45RO-negative and positively selected for CCR7. Produced via immunoSEQ multiplex PCR; TCRdb's table is partial and in-frame only. The profile covers about 2,100,000 clones, with 85% to 95% appearing a single time and under 2% taken by the ten largest. Input material: naive CD8+ T cells from PBMCs. These TCRs come from a man between 18 and 35 years old in good health. Some clones in this sample may be carry-over from other donors' samples.

Comment on this clone: Other nucleotide sequences in the sample specify the same CDR3. The chain joins TRBV5-4 to TRBJ2-3, with 13 nucleotides matching TRBD2. V lost 4 bases to trimming and J lost 3 bases; unmatched junction nucleotides: 2. Per the germline V gene, CDR1 is SGHNT and CDR2 is YYREEE (reference sequence). This CDR3 has 15 amino acids. The DNA for the CDR3 is TGTGCCAGCAGCCCGGGACTAGCGGGAACAGATACGCAGTATTTT. Translation gives CASSPGLAGTDTQYF.

A few counts support this clone. The genes are TRBV29-1 and TRBJ1-2, with D hard to call. Trimming took off 0 bases at V and 8 bases at J, with 10 bases between the two ends. Germline V CDR1 and CDR2: SQVTM, ANQGSEA. The CDR3 has 12 amino acids. The CDR3 region is CSVEEGPPGYTF. As DNA, the CDR3 is TGCAGCGTTGAAGAAGGTCCTCCGGGCTACACCTTC.

The sample holds one count of this clone. The gene calls are TRBV28 and TRBJ2-1; 8 bases align to TRBD2. Per the germline V gene, CDR1 is MDHEN and CDR2 is SYDVKM. Trimming took 7 bases from V and 4 from J; bases not matched to a gene: 6. This CDR3 is 14 amino acids long. CDR3 amino acids: CASKGAGEYNEQFF. DNA of the CDR3: TGTGCCAGCAAAGGAGCGGGAGAGTACAATGAGCAGTTCTTC.

The chain carries TRBV28 and TRBJ2-1; no reliable D call. CDR3 length equals 14 residues. The germline V gene has CDR1 MDHEN and CDR2 SYDVKM. V lost 5 bases and J 5 bases, leaving 13 bases between the germline ends. The CDR3, as DNA: TGTGCCAGCAGTACGGTGGGCTACGACAATGAGCAGTTCTTC. This encodes CASSTVGYDNEQFF. The full variable domain, rest sourced from reference TRBV28 and TRBJ2-1, is DVKVTQSSRYLVKRTGEKVFLECVQDMDHENMFWYRQDPGLGLRLIYFSYDVKMKEKGDIPEGYSVSREKKERFSLILESASTNQTSMYLCASSTVGYDNEQFFGPGTRLTVL.

J is TRBJ1-5 and V is TRBV19; D is undetermined. Germline V gene sequence: CDR1 LNHDA, CDR2 SQIVND (reference sequence). The CDR3 runs to 15 residues. Trimming left V 7 bases short and J 7 bases short, with 20 bases between. CDR3 amino acids: CASNNLIWFGQPQHF. CDR3 nucleotides: TGTGCCAGTAACAATTTAATCTGGTTCGGGCAGCCCCAGCATTTT.

This clone was recorded a few times. V usage is TRBV6-1 and J usage is TRBJ2-7; D ambiguous. The V gene lost 4 bases and the J gene lost 1 base, with 14 bases spanning the gap. This CDR3 has 15 residues. The germline gives CDR1 MNHNS, CDR2 SASEGT. CDR3 coding DNA: TGTGCCAGCAGTGCCACCTTTGACCCATCCTACGAGCAGTACTTC. Translated, it gives CASSATFDPSYEQYF.

The CDR3 is CASSPKRNEQFF. The DNA of the CDR3 is TGTGCCAGCAGTCCCAAAAGGAATGAGCAGTTCTTC. This chain joins TRBV28 and TRBJ2-1, with unresolved D. The CDR3 extends over 12 amino acids. Between the trimmed V and J ends, which lost 5 bases and 7 bases, there was a span of 9 bases. From germline, CDR1 is MDHEN and CDR2 SYDVKM.

The rearrangement joins TRBV5-1 to TRBJ2-7; TRBD1 matches at 8 bases. J lost 3 bases, V lost 0 bases, and 5 bases had no gene match. The CDR3 is made up of 15 amino acids. The germline V gene encodes CDR1 SGHRS and CDR2 YFSETQ. As DNA, the CDR3 is TGCGCCAGCAGCTTGGAGGACAGGGTTTTCTACGAGCAGTACTTC. It encodes CASSLEDRVFYEQYF.

The rearrangement links TRBV5-6 to TRBJ2-2; D remains ambiguous. CDR3 size: 12 residues. Per germline, CDR1 SGHDT and CDR2 YYEEEE. Trimming took 4 bases from V and 7 from J, leaving 8 bases between them. CDR3 coding DNA: TGTGCCAGCAGCAACATCGGCGGGGAGCTGTTTTTT. Its translation is CASSNIGGELFF.

This clone has only one observation. The gene calls are TRBV6-5 and TRBJ2-1, with 11 bases lining up with TRBD2. J lost 4 bases, V lost 7 bases, and 3 bases had no gene match. The CDR3 is 14 amino acids. Per the germline V gene, CDR1 is MNHEY and CDR2 is SVGAGI. The CDR3 here is CASKGTSGYNEQFF. CDR3 sequence (DNA): TGTGCCAGCAAAGGGACTAGCGGTTACAATGAGCAGTTCTTC.

The chain joins TRBV6-6 to TRBJ1-2; D possibly corresponds to TRBD1 (5 bases). Germline V gives CDR1 MNHNY, CDR2 SVGAGI (reference sequence). The CDR3 is made up of 14 amino acids. V lost 4 bases and J lost 4, with 13 bases in between. The CDR3 nucleotides read TGTGCCAGCAGTTCATCAGGGTTGGGCTATGGCTACACCTTC. It is translated as CASSSSGLGYGYTF.

The chain joins TRBV12-5 to TRBJ2-3; D remains unclear. The germline V gene encodes CDR1 LGHNT and CDR2 FRNRAP. Between the trimmed V and J ends, which lost 6 bases and 0 bases, there was a span of 13 bases. The CDR3 extends over 15 amino acids. The DNA of the CDR3 is TGTGCTAGTGGCCTTGGTTGGGATAGCACAGATACGCAGTATTTT. This codes for CASGLGWDSTDTQYF.

The rearrangement links TRBV27 to TRBJ1-5, with D unclear. Trimming removed 6 bases from V and 0 bases from J, with 6 bases in between. The CDR3 contains 13 residues. Germline loops: CDR1 MNHEY, CDR2 SMNVEV (reference sequence). CDR3 amino acids: CASRLNSNQPQHF. CDR3 nucleotides: TGTGCCAGCAGACTTAATAGCAATCAGCCCCAGCATTTT.

A note on this clone: Additional DNA sequences in this sample encode the identical CDR3. V is TRBV27 and J is TRBJ1-5, with D maybe TRBD1 (6 bases). The CDR3 covers 16 residues. Germline CDR1 and CDR2: MNHEY and SMNVEV (reference sequence). V was trimmed by 0 bases and J by 0 bases, leaving 9 bases between them. CDR3 sequence reads: CASSLSKGDSNQPQHF. The CDR3 nucleotides read TGTGCCAGCAGTTTATCGAAGGGGGATAGCAATCAGCCCCAGCATTTT.

This rearrangement joins TRBV19 to TRBJ1-5; 7 nucleotides agree with TRBD1. The CDR3 has 16 residues. Germline CDR1 and CDR2: LNHDA and SQIVND (reference sequence). V shed 4 bases, J shed 1 base, and the junction held 7 bases outside the gene matches. CDR3 amino acids: CASSNYRGGSNQPQHF. The CDR3 DNA sequence: TGTGCCAGTAGTAACTACAGGGGTGGGAGCAATCAGCCCCAGCATTTT.

The table lists this clone with a few counts. The chain uses TRBV19 and TRBJ1-3, with 9 bases lining up with TRBD1. J gave up 3 bases and V 5 bases, and 5 bases lay outside the gene matches. The CDR3 runs 15 residues. Germline loops: CDR1 LNHDA, CDR2 SQIVND (reference sequence). In nucleotides, the CDR3 is TGTGCCAGTAGTGCCGGGACAGGGTTTGGAAACACCATATATTTT. Protein: CASSAGTGFGNTIYF.

This clone was picked up a small number of times. The rearrangement links TRBV25-1 to TRBJ1-1; the D is unclear. Trimming cost V 7 bases and J 1 base, with 10 bases left between them. CDR3 length: 13 amino acids. Germline assignment: CDR1 MGHDK and CDR2 SYGVNS. In DNA, the CDR3 is TGTGCCAGCATTAATCCAGCGAACACTGAAGCTTTCTTT. Amino acid sequence: CASINPANTEAFF. Based on the CDR3 plus reference TRBV25-1 and TRBJ1-1, the full variable domain is EADIYQTPRYLVIGTGKKITLECSQTMGHDKMYWYQQDPGMELHLIHYSYGVNSTEKGDLSSESTVSRIRTEHFPLTLESARPSHTSQYLCASINPANTEAFFGQGTRLTVV.

This chain uses TRBV5-1 with TRBJ2-5; tentatively, D is TRBD2 (6 bases). The CDR3 has 16 amino acids. Deletions cut 0 bases from V and 5 bases from J, with 17 bases between. Germline V gene lookup returns CDR1 SGHRS and CDR2 YFSETQ. The CDR3 DNA reads as TGCGCCAGCAGCTTGGGCGGGGAGCCCATCTTCGAGACCCAGTACTTC. This translates into CASSLGGEPIFETQYF.

The chain couples TRBV28 to TRBJ2-7, with TRBD1 as a possible D gene (5 bases). V shed 3 bases and J shed 3 bases, with 12 bases lying between them. The CDR3 is 14 residues long. Germline-derived CDR1 and CDR2 are MDHEN and SYDVKM. The DNA for the CDR3 is TGTGCCAGCAGTTTTCTTCAGGGAATCTACGAGCAGTACTTC. It yields the protein CASSFLQGIYEQYF.

J is TRBJ1-1 and V is TRBV27; TRBD1 matches at 7 bases. The CDR3 is 14 amino acids. With V trimmed by 4 bases and J by 2 bases, 4 bases remained unmatched. CDR1 and CDR2 (germline): MNHEY, SMNVEV (reference sequence). The CDR3 protein is CASSSNRGNTEAFF. CDR3 sequence (DNA): TGTGCCAGCAGTTCGAACAGGGGAAACACTGAAGCTTTCTTT.